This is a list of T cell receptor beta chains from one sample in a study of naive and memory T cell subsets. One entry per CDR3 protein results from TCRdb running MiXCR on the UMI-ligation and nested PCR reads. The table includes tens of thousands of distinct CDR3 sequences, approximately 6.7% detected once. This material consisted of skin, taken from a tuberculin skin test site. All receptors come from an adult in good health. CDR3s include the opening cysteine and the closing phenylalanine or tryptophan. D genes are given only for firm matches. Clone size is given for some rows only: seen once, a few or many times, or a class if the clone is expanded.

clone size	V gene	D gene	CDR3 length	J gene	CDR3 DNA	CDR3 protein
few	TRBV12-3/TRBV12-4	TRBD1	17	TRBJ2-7	TGTGCCAGCAGTCTTAGGGACATAGGACAGGGGGCCTACGAGCAGTACTTC	CASSLRDIGQGAYEQYF
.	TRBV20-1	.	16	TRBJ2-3	TGCAGTGCAAAAGCGCCGGGACAAGGAACGACAGATACGCAGTATTTT	CSAKAPGQGTTDTQYF
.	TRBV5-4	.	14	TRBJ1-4	TGTGCCAGCAGCCCGGGACTGACCAATGAAAAACTGTTTTTT	CASSPGLTNEKLFF
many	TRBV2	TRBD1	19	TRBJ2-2	TGTGCCAGCACCATTCCCGCACAGGGGTCTTGGCTGAACACCGGGGAGCTGTTTTTT	CASTIPAQGSWLNTGELFF
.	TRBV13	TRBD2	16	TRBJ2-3	TGTGCCAGCAGCCCCCGACTAGCGGGGGGCACAGATACGCAGTATTTT	CASSPRLAGGTDTQYF
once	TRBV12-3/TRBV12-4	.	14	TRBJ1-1	TGTGCCAGCAATAGGATACTATCGAACACTGAAGCTTTCTTT	CASNRILSNTEAFF
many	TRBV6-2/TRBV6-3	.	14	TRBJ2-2	TGTGCCAGCAGTCGGACTACCCGTACCGGGGAGCTGTTTTTT	CASSRTTRTGELFF
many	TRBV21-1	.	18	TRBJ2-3	TGTGCCAGCAGCAAAGCCGTTCTAGCGGGGGGCGGCACAGATACGCAGTATTTT	CASSKAVLAGGGTDTQYF
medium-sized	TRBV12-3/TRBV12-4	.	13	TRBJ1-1	TGTGCCAGCAGTCCAGGGATTCGCACTGAAGCTTTCTTT	CASSPGIRTEAFF
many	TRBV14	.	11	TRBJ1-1	TGTGCCAGCAGCCAGTACACTGAAGCTTTCTTT	CASSQYTEAFF
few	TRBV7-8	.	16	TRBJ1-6	TGTGCCAGCAGCGGGGGGAGGGGCTCCTATAATTCACCCCTCCACTTT	CASSGGRGSYNSPLHF
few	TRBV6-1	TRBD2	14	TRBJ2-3	TGTGCCAGCAGTGGGGGGGGGAGCACAGATACGCAGTATTTT	CASSGGGSTDTQYF
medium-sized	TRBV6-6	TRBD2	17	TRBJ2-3	TGTGCCAGCAGTCTAGGACATACTAGCGGGGGGCCGGTTACGCAGTATTTT	CASSLGHTSGGPVTQYF
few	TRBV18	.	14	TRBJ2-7	TGTGCCAGCTCACCGCTGCAAGACTCCTACGAGCAGTACTTC	CASSPLQDSYEQYF
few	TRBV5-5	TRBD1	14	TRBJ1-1	TGTGCCAGCAGCTCCTTCGGACAGGGTATTGAAGCTTTCTTT	CASSSFGQGIEAFF
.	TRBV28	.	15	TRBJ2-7	TGTGCCAGCAGTTCGCCGGTCGGGCCCTTGTTAGAGCAGTACTTC	CASSSPVGPLLEQYF
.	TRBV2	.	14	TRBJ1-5	TGTGCCAGCAGTGAAGGGGGGGAATATCAGCCCCAGCATTTT	CASSEGGEYQPQHF
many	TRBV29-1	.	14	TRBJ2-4	TGCAGCGCCCTGACAGACCTAGCCAAAAACATTCAGTACTTC	CSALTDLAKNIQYF
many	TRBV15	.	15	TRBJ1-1	TGTGCCACCAGCAGAAAGGTGGTTCGAAGCAGGGAAGCTTTCTTT	CATSRKVVRSREAFF
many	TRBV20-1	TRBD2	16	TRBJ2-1	TGCAGTGCTAGAGCCAAACTAGCGTCCGCCTACAATGAGCAGTTCTTC	CSARAKLASAYNEQFF
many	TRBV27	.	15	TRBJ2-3	TGTGCCAGCACCCCCCAGCCGGGTCTACAAGATACGCAGTATTTT	CASTPQPGLQDTQYF
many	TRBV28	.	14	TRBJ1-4	TGTGCCAGCAGGCTCGGGGTAGCTAATGAAAAACTGTTTTTT	CASRLGVANEKLFF
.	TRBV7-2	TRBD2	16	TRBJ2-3	TGTGCCAGCAGCTTTCCGGCTAGCGGGGGCACAGATACGCAGTATTTT	CASSFPASGGTDTQYF
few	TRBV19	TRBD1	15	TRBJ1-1	TGTGCCAGTAGTATACGAGGACAGGCCAACACTGAAGCTTTCTTT	CASSIRGQANTEAFF
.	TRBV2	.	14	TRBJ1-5	TGTGCCAGCAGCGGCCGGGACCCAAATCAGCCCCAGCATTTT	CASSGRDPNQPQHF
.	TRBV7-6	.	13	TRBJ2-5	TGTGCCAGCAGCCCCCGCATACAAGAGACCCAGTACTTC	CASSPRIQETQYF
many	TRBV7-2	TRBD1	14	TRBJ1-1	TGTGCCAGCAGCTTAGCAGGGGGCGTTACTGAAGCTTTCTTT	CASSLAGGVTEAFF
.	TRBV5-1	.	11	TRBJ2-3	TGCGCCAGCAGCTTAACAGATACGCAGTATTTT	CASSLTDTQYF
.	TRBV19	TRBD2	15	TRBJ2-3	TGTGCCAGTAGTCCCCATAGCGGGGGGGCAGATACGCAGTATTTT	CASSPHSGGADTQYF
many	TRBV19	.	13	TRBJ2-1	TGTGCCAGTAGTATCCAGACCTACAATGAGCAGTTCTTC	CASSIQTYNEQFF
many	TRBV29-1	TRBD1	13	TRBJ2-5	TGCAGCGGAGACAGGGGGCTTCAAGAGACCCAGTACTTC	CSGDRGLQETQYF
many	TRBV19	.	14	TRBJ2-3	TGTGCCAGTAGTATTCAGGTCTCCTTGGATACGCAGTATTTT	CASSIQVSLDTQYF
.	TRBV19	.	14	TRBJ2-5	TGTGCCAGTAGTATAGAGGGGTGCGCGGAGACCCAGTACTTC	CASSIEGCAETQYF
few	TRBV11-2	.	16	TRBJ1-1	TGTGCCAGCAGCCGAGGCGCCGGTTTTTTGAACACTGAAGCTTTCTTT	CASSRGAGFLNTEAFF
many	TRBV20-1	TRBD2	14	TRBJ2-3	TGCAGTGCTGGACTAGCGGGGGTGGTAGATACGCAGTATTTT	CSAGLAGVVDTQYF
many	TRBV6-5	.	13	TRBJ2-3	TGTGCCAGCAGGGACGGTACAACAGATACGCAGTATTTT	CASRDGTTDTQYF
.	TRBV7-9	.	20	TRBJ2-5	TGTGCCAGCAGCTTATCGACTACCCCTCGGTTAGGCGGGCGTGGGGAGACCCAGTACTTC	CASSLSTTPRLGGRGETQYF
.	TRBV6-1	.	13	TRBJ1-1	TGTGCCAGCAGTGCCGGGACGAACACTGAAGCTTTCTTT	CASSAGTNTEAFF
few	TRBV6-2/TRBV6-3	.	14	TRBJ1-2	TGTGCCAGCAGAAAAGAAGAGGCCATCTATGGCTACACCTTC	CASRKEEAIYGYTF
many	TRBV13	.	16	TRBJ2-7	TGTGCCAGCAGGCTGGGGGCGGGGCTGGGGCCCTACGAGCAGTACTTC	CASRLGAGLGPYEQYF
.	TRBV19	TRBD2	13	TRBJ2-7	TGTGCCAGTAGTATCCAGCGGGACTACGAGCAGTACTTC	CASSIQRDYEQYF
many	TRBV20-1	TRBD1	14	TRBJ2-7	TGCAGTGCTCCCCGGACAGGGGGCTTTTACGAGCAGTACTTC	CSAPRTGGFYEQYF
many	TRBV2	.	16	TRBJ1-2	TGTGCCAGCACCAACGCGGGGCTCGGAGATAACTATGGCTACACCTTC	CASTNAGLGDNYGYTF
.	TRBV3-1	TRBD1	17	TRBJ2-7	TGTGCCAGCAGCCAAGATAATTGGGGACAGGGCCTCTACGAGCAGTACTTC	CASSQDNWGQGLYEQYF
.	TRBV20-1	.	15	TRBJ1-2	TGCAGTGCTACTACCACGCCACAGGGAGGGTATGGCTACACCTTC	CSATTTPQGGYGYTF
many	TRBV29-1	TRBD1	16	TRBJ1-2	TGCAGCGTTGAAGGGGACCAGGGGGGCTCTTACTATGGCGACACCTTC	CSVEGDQGGSYYGDTF
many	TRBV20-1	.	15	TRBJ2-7	TGCAGTGCTAGCAGGCCAGGGGCCGGCTCCTACGAGCAGTACTTC	CSASRPGAGSYEQYF
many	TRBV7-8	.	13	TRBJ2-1	TGTGCCAGCAGCTTACCCCCGAGGGATGAGCAGTTCTTC	CASSLPPRDEQFF
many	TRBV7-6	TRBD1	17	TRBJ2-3	TGTGCCAGCAGCTTAGGGACAGGGTACACACACACAGATACGCAGTATTTT	CASSLGTGYTHTDTQYF
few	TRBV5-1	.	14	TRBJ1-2	TGCGCCAGCAGCTTGGTACGGGGAGAGGATGGCTACACCTTC	CASSLVRGEDGYTF
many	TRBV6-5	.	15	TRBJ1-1	TGTGCCAGCAGGGGGAGCGGAGCTGGGGACACTGAAGCTTTCTTT	CASRGSGAGDTEAFF
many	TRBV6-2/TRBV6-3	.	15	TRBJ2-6	TGTGCCAGCATCGACTGGGGGTCTGGGGCCAACGTCCTGACTTTC	CASIDWGSGANVLTF
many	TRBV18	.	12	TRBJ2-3	TGTGCCAGCTCAGAAACCACAGATACGCAGTATTTT	CASSETTDTQYF
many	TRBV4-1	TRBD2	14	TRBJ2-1	TGCGCCAGCAGCCACTCAACCGGGGGGTTTGAGCAGTTCTTC	CASSHSTGGFEQFF